What follows are 2 T cell receptor beta chains derived from one specimen sequenced in a study of post-analysis software for immune sequencing data. General observations from the study: TRBV5-6, TRBV5-1 and TRBV20-1 were among about 5 TRBV segments more frequent in patients than controls.

For these TCRs, the target antigens are not known. Tagging with unique molecular identifiers was a feature of the TCR beta cDNA libraries. TCRdb recomputed calls from the PCR reads with MiXCR, one row per CDR3 protein. The data show approximately 730,000 distinct CDR3 sequences, roughly 50% seen once. Sequences were obtained from blood. These TCRs come from a girl aged 10 to 17 with multiple sclerosis.

The genes are TRBV2 and TRBJ2-3; 11 bases align to TRBD2. Germline V lookup: CDR1 SNHLY, CDR2 FYNNEI. V lost 6 bases and J lost 6; bases outside the gene matches: 5. The CDR3 contains 14 residues. For the CDR3, the DNA is TGTGCCAGCAGGAAGGGACTAGCGGTCGATACGCAGTATTTT. The encoded protein is CASRKGLAVDTQYF. The full variable domain, in which reference TRBV2 and TRBJ2-3 provide the parts outside the CDR3, is EPEVTQTPSHQVTQMGQEVILRCVPISNHLYFYWYRQILGQKVEFLVSFYNNEISEKSEIFDDQFSVERPDGSNFTLKIRSTKLEDSAMYFCASRKGLAVDTQYFGPGTRLTVL.

This clonotype came up once. The V and J genes are TRBV12-3 or TRBV12-4 and TRBJ2-5; tentative D call: TRBD2 (7 bases). The end of the DNA aligns better with TRBJ2-7, so the J call may be wrong. CDR3 length: 13 amino acids. The CDR3 protein is CASSSSAGAEQYF. CDR3 nucleotides: TGTGCCAGCAGTTCCTCGGCGGGGGCCGAGCAGTACTTC.